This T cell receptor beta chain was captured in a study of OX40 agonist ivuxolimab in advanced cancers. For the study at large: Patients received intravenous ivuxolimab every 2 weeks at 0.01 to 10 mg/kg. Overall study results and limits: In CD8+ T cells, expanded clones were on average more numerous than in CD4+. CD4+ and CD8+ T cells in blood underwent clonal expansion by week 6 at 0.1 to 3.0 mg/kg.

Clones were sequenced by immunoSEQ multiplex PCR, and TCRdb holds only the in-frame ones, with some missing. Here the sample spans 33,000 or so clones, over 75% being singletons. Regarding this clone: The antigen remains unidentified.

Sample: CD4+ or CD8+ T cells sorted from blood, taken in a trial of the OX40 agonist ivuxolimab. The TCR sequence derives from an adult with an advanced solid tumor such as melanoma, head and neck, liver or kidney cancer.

The CDR3 spells CASSLSGHRDEQYF. The CDR3 DNA is TGTGCCAGCAGTTTATCGGGACACAGGGACGAGCAGTACTTC. The chain has TRBV27 and TRBJ2-5, with D possibly being TRBD1 (6 bases). The DNA end is a closer match to TRBJ2-7, so the J assignment may be wrong. This CDR3 is 14 amino acids long. Germline loops: CDR1 MNHEY, CDR2 SMNVEV (reference sequence).